A single sample gave rise to the 32 T cell receptor beta chains below, sequenced in a study of blood T cells in healthy people across ages. A second PCR of 7 to 11 cycles used a sample-barcoded 5' primer and a J-beta primer mix. Each CDR3 protein gets one entry after TCRdb re-called the 5' RACE reads with MiXCR. The repertoire holds over 950,000 distinct CDR3 sequences, with more than 30% as singletons. Material: blood. The receptors were gathered from a man younger than 35 in good health.

This clonotype came up a few times. The chain combines TRBV7-3 with TRBJ2-3; tentatively, D is TRBD2 (7 bases). The CDR3 has 14 residues. V shed 3 bases and J shed 6 bases, with 13 bases lying between them. CDR1 is SGHTA and CDR2 is FQGTGA in the germline V gene. The CDR3 nucleotides are TGTGCCAGCAGCTTCGGGGGGCGAGGGGATACGCAGTATTTT. Protein sequence: CASSFGGRGDTQYF.

The chain links TRBV7-8 to TRBJ2-5; TRBD1 might be the D (6 bases). Germline loops: CDR1 SGHVS, CDR2 FQNEAQ. This CDR3 spans 14 amino acids. Trimming took 1 base from V and 3 from J, leaving 9 bases between them. The DNA for the CDR3 is TGTGCCAGCAGCTTAGAGGCAGGGGAAGAGACCCAGTACTTC. Translated, it gives CASSLEAGEETQYF.

The V and J genes are TRBV2 and TRBJ1-2; D perhaps matches TRBD1 (5 bases). Germline-derived CDR1 and CDR2 are SNHLY and FYNNEI. V lost 0 bases and J 6 bases, leaving 11 bases between the germline ends. The CDR3 extends over 14 amino acids. CDR3 sequence (DNA): TGTGCCAGCAGTGAAGCGGCGGGGCGTAATGGCTACACCTTC. This sequence encodes CASSEAAGRNGYTF.

The chain uses TRBV18 and TRBJ1-5, with 7 bases aligning to TRBD1. This CDR3 is built from 16 residues. Germline values: CDR1 KGHSH, CDR2 LQKENI. The V gene end was trimmed by 3 bases and the J gene end by 7 bases; junction bases not matched to a gene: 12. Here the CDR3 reads CASSPIGQVHPQPQHF. The DNA of the CDR3 is TGTGCCAGCTCACCCATTGGACAGGTCCATCCGCAGCCCCAGCATTTT.

The V call is TRBV20-1, the J call TRBJ2-7, with 7 bases lining up with TRBD1. Germline V gene data show CDR1 as DFQATT and CDR2 as SNEGSKA (reference sequence). The length of the CDR3 is 13 residues. With V trimmed by 7 bases and J by 7 bases, 13 bases remained unmatched. In nucleotides, the CDR3 is TGCAGTGTCCGACAGGGTTCCGGCAATGAGCAGTACTTC. It specifies CSVRQGSGNEQYF.

Many counts were recorded for this clonotype. A read error may account for a junction end that differs from germline. V gene TRBV13 combines with J gene TRBJ2-1; 8 bases fit TRBD2. Germline CDR1 and CDR2: PRHDT and FYEKMQ (reference sequence). The CDR3 has 13 amino acids. The CDR3 nucleotides read TGCGCCAGCAGCTTGGATGCGGGGGGTGAGCAGTTCTTC. It encodes CASSLDAGGEQFF.

This clonotype was seen more than once but under ten times. CDR3 coding DNA: TGTGCCAGCAGTTTTGTTGCCGATAGCAATCAGCCCCAGCATTTT. This translates into CASSFVADSNQPQHF. The rearrangement uses TRBV12-3 or TRBV12-4 and TRBJ1-5; D call uncertain. The CDR3 loop spans 15 amino acids. Trimming pared 3 bases from V and 0 bases from J, leaving 9 bases between.

The V call is TRBV7-2, the J call TRBJ1-3; D unclear. Trimming left V 2 bases short and J 4 bases short, with 21 bases between. The CDR3 covers 18 residues. The germline CDR1 and CDR2 sequences are SGHTA and FQGNSA. CDR3 amino acids: CASSLMPRVRVPGNTIYF. The CDR3 DNA reads TGTGCCAGCAGCTTAATGCCTCGGGTTAGGGTTCCCGGAAACACCATATATTTT.

The gene calls are TRBV12-3 or TRBV12-4 and TRBJ2-1; weak D call: TRBD1 (5 bases). The CDR3 is 13 amino acids. V was trimmed by 7 bases and J by 4 bases, leaving 11 bases between them. The CDR3 loop is CASTEKGYNEQFF. The CDR3 bases are TGTGCCAGCACCGAGAAGGGGTACAATGAGCAGTTCTTC.

This chain joins TRBV6-2 or TRBV6-3 and TRBJ1-1, with TRBD1 identical over 7 bases. The germline CDR1 and CDR2 sequences are MNHEY and SVGEGT. With 4 bases clipped from V and 1 base from J, the junction kept 6 bases outside the gene matches. CDR3 length: 15 residues. The CDR3 DNA follows: TGTGCCAGCAGTTCCTGGGACAGCCCGAACACTGAAGCTTTCTTT. It yields the protein CASSSWDSPNTEAFF.

The chain employs TRBV4-3 and TRBJ2-2; D remains unclear. The CDR3 runs 17 residues. Between the trimmed V and J ends, which lost 4 bases and 3 bases, there was a span of 18 bases. Germline CDR1 reads LGHNA; CDR2 reads YSLEER. CDR3 residues: CASSRLTVPRYTGELFF. For the CDR3, the DNA is TGCGCCAGCAGCCGACTCACGGTTCCGCGGTACACCGGGGAGCTGTTTTTT.

This clonotype was observed a handful of times. The V call is TRBV20-1, the J call TRBJ2-3; D uncertain. Germline CDR1 DFQATT, CDR2 SNEGSKA (reference sequence). CDR3 length equals 13 residues. V was pared by 4 bases and J by 6 bases, with 14 bases between. The CDR3 DNA reads TGCAGTGCTACAAACGGCGTTCAGGATACGCAGTATTTT. Protein: CSATNGVQDTQYF.

The chain carries TRBV13 and TRBJ2-7, with D possibly being TRBD1 or TRBD2 (5 bases each). CDR3 length: 13 residues. The germline CDR1 and CDR2 sequences are PRHDT and FYEKMQ (reference sequence). V lost 1 base and J lost 7, with 11 bases in between. The CDR3 protein is CASSLARGVEQYF. The DNA of the CDR3 is TGTGCCAGCAGCTTAGCGAGGGGCGTAGAGCAGTACTTC. Combining the CDR3 with reference TRBV13 and TRBJ2-7 gives the whole variable domain AAGVIQSPRHLIKEKRETATLKCYPIPRHDTVYWYQQGPGQDPQFLISFYEKMQSDKGSIPDRFSAQQFSDYHSELNMSSLELGDSALYFCASSLARGVEQYFGPGTRLTVT.

This clonotype was seen a few times. The chain employs TRBV6-2 or TRBV6-3 and TRBJ2-1; no clear D gene. V dropped 8 bases and J dropped 9 bases, with 17 bases sitting between them. Germline V gene data show CDR1 as MNHEY and CDR2 as SVGEGT. The CDR3 is 13 amino acids. CDR3 in DNA: TGTGCCAGCGCCCTTAGTGGGCGCGGTGAGCAGTTCTTC. Protein: CASALSGRGEQFF.

There are a few counts of this clonotype. This sequence joins TRBV6-2 or TRBV6-3 and TRBJ2-3; 12 bases line up with TRBD2. The CDR3 is made up of 15 amino acids. Germline V lookup: CDR1 MNHEY, CDR2 SVGEGT. The V segment lost 7 bases and the J segment 3 bases; nucleotides outside the gene matches: 5. The DNA for the CDR3 is TGTGCCAGCAATCAAGGACTAGCGGGGACAGATACGCAGTATTTT. Translation gives CASNQGLAGTDTQYF.

This clonotype has a single count. The rearrangement links TRBV20-1 to TRBJ2-5; the match to TRBD2 covers 8 bases. The J call is in doubt because the DNA end fits TRBJ2-1 better. From germline, CDR1 is DFQATT and CDR2 SNEGSKA (reference sequence). This CDR3 region has 13 residues. CDR3 bases: TGCAGTGCTATACTCCGGGAGGGAGAGACCCAGTTCTTC. It translates to CSAILREGETQFF.

The chain joins TRBV11-3 to TRBJ2-5; possible D gene TRBD1, 6 bases. The germline V and J ends were trimmed by 2 bases and 11 bases, with 21 bases remaining between them. The CDR3 consists of 15 residues. Germline CDR1 reads SGHNT; CDR2 reads YENEEA. The CDR3 loop is CASSLSTTGNFEQYF. CDR3 bases: TGTGCCAGCAGCTTATCTACCACAGGGAACTTTGAGCAGTACTTC.

The rearrangement joins TRBV29-1 to TRBJ1-1; D ambiguous. Germline lookup yields CDR1 SQVTM and CDR2 ANQGSEA. Between the trimmed V and J ends, which lost 1 base and 10 bases, there was a span of 13 bases. The CDR3 spans 12 residues. The CDR3 spells CSVEASGGGAFF. CDR3 nucleotide sequence: TGCAGCGTTGAAGCTTCGGGTGGTGGAGCTTTCTTT.

This clonotype has a count of ten or more. The CDR3 DNA reads as TGTGCCAGCAGCTTAAATGAATACGAGCAGTACTTC. Residues: CASSLNEYEQYF. This chain uses TRBV7-6 with TRBJ2-7; D gene uncertain. The CDR3 has 12 amino acids. Germline CDR1 SGHVS, CDR2 FNYEAQ. Trimming left V 2 bases short and J 4 bases short, with 6 bases between.

The chain links TRBV11-2 to TRBJ2-4; D call uncertain. The CDR3 length is 12 residues. CDR1 is SGHAT, CDR2 FQNNGV, per germline. The V and J ends lost 3 bases and 7 bases respectively, with 7 bases between them. The chain's CDR3 is CASSLGLNIQYF. CDR3 sequence (DNA): TGTGCCAGCAGCTTGGGTTTGAACATTCAGTACTTC. The full variable domain, with the rest looked up from reference TRBV11-2 and TRBJ2-4, is EAGVAQSPRYKIIEKRQSVAFWCNPISGHATLYWYQQILGQGPKLLIQFQNNGVVDDSQLPKDRFSAERLKGVDSTLKIQPAKLEDSAVYLCASSLGLNIQYFGAGTRLSVL.

V gene TRBV7-9 combines with J gene TRBJ2-3; D is undetermined. Trimming removed 5 bases from V and 0 bases from J, with 15 bases in between. The CDR3 totals 16 residues. CDR1 and CDR2 (germline): SEHNR, FQNEAQ (reference sequence). The CDR3 region has the DNA TGTGCCAGCAGCCTATTGACCCTGGGTAGCACAGATACGCAGTATTTT. It specifies CASSLLTLGSTDTQYF.

CDR3 nucleotide sequence: TGTGCCAGCACGATAGGGGAGTTCAACACTGAAGCTTTCTTT. This translates into CASTIGEFNTEAFF. This chain links TRBV6-1 with TRBJ1-1; TRBD1 is a possible D gene (5 bases). The V gene lost 7 bases and the J gene lost 2 bases, with 14 bases spanning the gap. The CDR3 spans 14 residues. Per germline, CDR1 MNHNS and CDR2 SASEGT.

The gene calls are TRBV21-1 and TRBJ1-4. TRBV21-1 is deemed a pseudogene. The CDR3 spans 15 residues. CDR3 DNA: TGTGCCATCGGAGGGTGGGCAGGCAACAATGAAAAACTGTTTTTT. Encoded protein: CAIGGWAGNNEKLFF.

This clonotype showed up just a few times. The chain employs TRBV6-5 and TRBJ1-2; 8 bases are shared with TRBD1. V trimming: 3 bases; J trimming: 5 bases; junction bases outside the gene matches: 11. The length of the CDR3 is 16 residues. The V gene's germline CDR1 is MNHEY and CDR2 SVGAGI. CDR3 coding DNA: TGTGCCAGCAGTTATCCCGAACCGGGACAGGAGTATGGCTACACCTTC. Its translation: CASSYPEPGQEYGYTF.

This clonotype was detected only a few times. The chain carries TRBV5-6 and TRBJ1-2; D unresolved. This CDR3 spans 15 amino acids. The V end lost 4 bases, the J end lost 4 bases, and 17 bases lay between the germline ends. CDR1 and CDR2 from the germline V gene are SGHDT and YYEEEE. The CDR3 sequence: CASSLGVGIGYGYTF. CDR3 nucleotide sequence: TGTGCCAGCAGCCTCGGGGTTGGGATTGGCTATGGCTACACCTTC.

There are many counts of this clonotype. V gene TRBV20-1 combines with J gene TRBJ1-2; perhaps TRBD1 as D (5 bases). Looked up from germline, CDR1 is DFQATT and CDR2 is SNEGSKA (reference sequence). V lost 2 bases and J 2 bases, leaving 9 bases between the germline ends. The length of the CDR3 is 13 residues. Here the CDR3 DNA reads TGCAGTGCTAGAAGAGGGGTAAACTATGGCTACACCTTC. Protein product: CSARRGVNYGYTF.

The chain joins TRBV27 to TRBJ1-2, with a possible D match to TRBD1 (6 bases). This CDR3 is 13 amino acids long. V gave up 5 bases and J gave up 3 bases, with 10 bases separating them. Germline loops: CDR1 MNHEY, CDR2 SMNVEV (reference sequence). In DNA, the CDR3 is TGTGCCAGCAGTGGGGGCAGGGACTATGGCTACACCTTC. Translating gives CASSGGRDYGYTF.

In this sample, this clonotype turned up a few times. The V call is TRBV9, the J call TRBJ2-3, with D hard to call. Germline V gene sequence: CDR1 SGDLS, CDR2 YYNGEE. The CDR3 has 16 residues. The V and J ends lost 0 bases and 6 bases respectively, with 17 bases between them. In nucleotides, the CDR3 is TGTGCCAGCAGCGTAGCGGCCTCGCAGCTTCCGGATACGCAGTATTTT. Protein product: CASSVAASQLPDTQYF.

The V and J genes are TRBV20-1 and TRBJ1-5; weak D call: TRBD1 (6 bases). CDR1 and CDR2 from the germline V gene are DFQATT and SNEGSKA (reference sequence). The CDR3 runs 15 residues. The germline V and J ends were trimmed by 2 bases and 0 bases, with 11 bases remaining between them. DNA for the CDR3: TGCAGTGCTAGAAGACAGGAGTATAGCAATCAGCCCCAGCATTTT. This gives the protein CSARRQEYSNQPQHF.

This clonotype appeared a few times. This rearrangement joins TRBV15 to TRBJ1-1; D is possibly TRBD1 (6 bases). From germline, CDR1 is LNHNV and CDR2 YYDKDF (reference sequence). Trimming removed 6 bases at V and 3 bases at J, with 11 bases between. The CDR3 contains 13 residues. The CDR3 DNA reads as TGTGCCACCAGAACAGGGTATGACACTGAAGCTTTCTTT. Its protein is CATRTGYDTEAFF.

The rearrangement uses TRBV20-1 and TRBJ1-2; 9 bases align to TRBD1. J lost 7 bases, V lost 7 bases, and 4 bases had no gene match. Germline CDR1 is DFQATT and CDR2 is SNEGSKA (reference sequence). CDR3 length: 11 residues. The CDR3, as DNA: TGCAGTGGACAGGGGGTTAGTGGCTACACCTTC. Translated, it gives CSGQGVSGYTF.

On this clonotype: A read error may explain this, as a much larger clone is one base away. The rearrangement uses TRBV10-3 and TRBJ1-2; maybe TRBD1 (5 bases). The CDR3 loop spans 16 amino acids. V was pared by 10 bases and J by 4 bases, with 25 bases between. Germline loops: CDR1 ENHRY, CDR2 SYGVKD. The CDR3 DNA is TGTGCCAGCACGATGGGACGGGGCGCAAGATCCTATGGCTACACCTTC. It translates to CASTMGRGARSYGYTF.